These 8 T cell receptor beta chains share one sample of origin, sequenced in a study of cytomegalovirus exposure and HLA in healthy donors. The PCR made use of 60 Vbeta and 13 Jbeta primers. Assay: immunoSEQ multiplex PCR; the TCRdb copy retains only in-frame clones and omits some. The sample yields around 130,000 clones, over 65% seen once. Sequences were obtained from PBMCs. These receptors came from a woman aged 25 to 39 in good health and CMV-seronegative.

V gene TRBV5-6 combines with J gene TRBJ1-5, with 7 bases matching TRBD1. The germline V gene encodes CDR1 SGHDT and CDR2 YYEEEE. V lost 4 bases to trimming and J lost 2 bases; unmatched junction nucleotides: 12. The CDR3 covers 17 residues. CDR3: CASSPSIEGARNQPQHF. The CDR3 DNA reads TGTGCCAGCAGCCCGAGTATCGAGGGGGCTCGCAATCAGCCCCAGCATTTT.

This sequence joins TRBV7-2 and TRBJ2-1, with 10 bases lining up with TRBD2. Per germline, CDR1 SGHTA and CDR2 FQGNSA. V lost 0 bases to trimming and J lost 11 bases; unmatched junction nucleotides: 7. The CDR3 contains 15 residues. CDR3 coding DNA: TGTGCCAGCAGCTTAGCTCAACTAGCGGGGAGAAAGCAGTTCTTC. It translates to CASSLAQLAGRKQFF. The full variable domain, completed using reference TRBV7-2 and TRBJ2-1, is GAGVSQSPSNKVTEKGKDVELRCDPISGHTALYWYRQSLGQGLEFLIYFQGNSAPDKSGLPSDRFSAERTGGSVSTLTIQRTQQEDSAVYLCASSLAQLAGRKQFFGPGTRLTVL.

The chain employs TRBV7-9 and TRBJ2-7; 9 bases agree with TRBD2. Germline lookup yields CDR1 SEHNR and CDR2 FQNEAQ (reference sequence). The J segment lost 6 bases and the V segment lost 1 base, leaving 10 bases of the junction unmatched. This CDR3 has 16 amino acids. The CDR3 sequence is CASSLGVSGSGFEQYF. CDR3 sequence (DNA): TGTGCCAGCAGCTTAGGTGTTAGCGGGAGTGGCTTCGAGCAGTACTTC.

This rearrangement joins TRBV10-3 to TRBJ2-5; 7 positions agree with TRBD1. CDR1 is ENHRY and CDR2 is SYGVKD in the germline V gene. With V trimmed by 2 bases and J by 5 bases, 5 bases remained unmatched. CDR3 size: 14 residues. The CDR3 region is CAISELGGGETQYF. The DNA for the CDR3 is TGTGCCATCAGTGAGCTAGGGGGCGGTGAGACCCAGTACTTC.

The chain joins TRBV7-9 to TRBJ2-3; TRBD1 aligns across 9 bases. CDR1 is SEHNR and CDR2 is FQNEAQ in the germline V gene (reference sequence). V gave up 1 base and J gave up 4 bases; unmatched junction bases: 3. The CDR3 has 15 amino acids. The CDR3 protein is CASSLGDRDSDTQYF. The CDR3 DNA reads TGTGCCAGCAGCTTAGGGGACAGGGATTCAGATACGCAGTATTTT. Looking up the rest from reference TRBV7-9 and TRBJ2-3 gives the full variable domain: DTGVSQNPRHKITKRGQNVTFRCDPISEHNRLYWYRQTLGQGPEFLTYFQNEAQLEKSRLLSDRFSAERPKGSFSTLEIQRTEQGDSAMYLCASSLGDRDSDTQYFGPGTRLTVL.

The rearrangement uses TRBV29-1 and TRBJ1-1, with D possibly being TRBD1 (6 bases). The CDR3 contains 12 residues. Trimming cost V 7 bases and J 1 base, with 10 bases left between them. Per germline, CDR1 SQVTM and CDR2 ANQGSEA. CDR3 in amino acids: CSAGTKNTEAFF. The CDR3 region has the DNA TGCAGCGCCGGGACAAAGAACACTGAAGCTTTCTTT.

The chain couples TRBV18 to TRBJ2-1; TRBD1 matches at 7 bases. Germline V CDR1 and CDR2: KGHSH, LQKENI. The CDR3 covers 15 residues. V shed 0 bases, J shed 8 bases, and the junction held 7 bases outside the gene matches. CDR3: CASSPPHRGSDEQFF. DNA for the CDR3: TGTGCCAGCTCACCACCGCACAGGGGTTCCGATGAGCAGTTCTTC.

This clone was detected only a few times. The chain has TRBV7-2 and TRBJ2-7; D is possibly TRBD2 (8 bases). The CDR3 runs 14 residues. The germline CDR1 and CDR2 sequences are SGHTA and FQGNSA. The germline V and J ends were trimmed by 5 bases and 6 bases, with 17 bases remaining between them. The CDR3 DNA sequence: TGTGCCAGCAGCCCAGGGGGACTAGTCACCGAGCAGTACTTC. Its protein is CASSPGGLVTEQYF. Full variable domain (outside the CDR3, taken from reference TRBV7-2 and TRBJ2-7): GAGVSQSPSNKVTEKGKDVELRCDPISGHTALYWYRQSLGQGLEFLIYFQGNSAPDKSGLPSDRFSAERTGGSVSTLTIQRTQQEDSAVYLCASSPGGLVTEQYFGPGTRLTVT.